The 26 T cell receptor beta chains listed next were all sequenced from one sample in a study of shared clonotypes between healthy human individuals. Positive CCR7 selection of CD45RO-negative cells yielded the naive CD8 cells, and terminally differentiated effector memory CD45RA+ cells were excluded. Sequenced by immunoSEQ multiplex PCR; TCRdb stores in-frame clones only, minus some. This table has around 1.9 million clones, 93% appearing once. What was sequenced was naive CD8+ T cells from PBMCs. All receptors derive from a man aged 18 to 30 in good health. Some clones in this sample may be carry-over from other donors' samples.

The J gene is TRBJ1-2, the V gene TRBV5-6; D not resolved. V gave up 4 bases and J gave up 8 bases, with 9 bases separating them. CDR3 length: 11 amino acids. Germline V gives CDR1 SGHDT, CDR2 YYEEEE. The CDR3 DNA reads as TGTGCCAGCAGCGCCGTGAGGGGCTACACCTTC. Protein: CASSAVRGYTF.

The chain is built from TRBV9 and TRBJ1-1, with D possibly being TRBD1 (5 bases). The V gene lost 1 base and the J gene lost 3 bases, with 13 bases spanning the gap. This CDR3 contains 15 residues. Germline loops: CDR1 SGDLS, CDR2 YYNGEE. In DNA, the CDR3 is TGTGCCAGCAGCGTAAGCCGGCAGGGAGACACTGAAGCTTTCTTT. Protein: CASSVSRQGDTEAFF.

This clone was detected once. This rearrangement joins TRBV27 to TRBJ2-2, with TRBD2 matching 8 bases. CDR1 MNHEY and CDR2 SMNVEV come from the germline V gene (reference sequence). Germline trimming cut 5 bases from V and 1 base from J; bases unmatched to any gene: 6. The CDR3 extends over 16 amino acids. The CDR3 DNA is TGTGCCAGCAGTCCCAGGACTAGCTTGAACACCGGGGAGCTGTTTTTT. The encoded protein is CASSPRTSLNTGELFF.

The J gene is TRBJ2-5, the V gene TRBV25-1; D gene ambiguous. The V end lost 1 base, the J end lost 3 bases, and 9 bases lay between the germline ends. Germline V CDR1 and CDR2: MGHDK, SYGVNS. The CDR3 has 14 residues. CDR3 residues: CASSEFIREETQYF. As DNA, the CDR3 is TGTGCCAGCAGTGAATTCATAAGAGAAGAGACCCAGTACTTC. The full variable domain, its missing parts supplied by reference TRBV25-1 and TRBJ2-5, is EADIYQTPRYLVIGTGKKITLECSQTMGHDKMYWYQQDPGMELHLIHYSYGVNSTEKGDLSSESTVSRIRTEHFPLTLESARPSHTSQYLCASSEFIREETQYFGPGTRLLVL.

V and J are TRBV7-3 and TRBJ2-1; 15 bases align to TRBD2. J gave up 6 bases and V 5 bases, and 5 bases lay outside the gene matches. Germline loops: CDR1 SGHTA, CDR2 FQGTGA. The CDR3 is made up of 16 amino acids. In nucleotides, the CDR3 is TGTGCCAGCAGCAATCCGGGACTAGCGGGAGGCAATGAGCAGTTCTTC. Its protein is CASSNPGLAGGNEQFF.

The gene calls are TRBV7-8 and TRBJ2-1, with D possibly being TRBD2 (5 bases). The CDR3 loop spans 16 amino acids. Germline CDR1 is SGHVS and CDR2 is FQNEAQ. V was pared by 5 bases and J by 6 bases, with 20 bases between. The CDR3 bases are TGTGCCAGCAGCGCCCCCGGGGTAGAGTTCCCCAATGAGCAGTTCTTC. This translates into CASSAPGVEFPNEQFF. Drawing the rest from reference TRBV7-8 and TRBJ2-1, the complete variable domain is GAGVSQSPRYKVAKRGQDVALRCDPISGHVSLFWYQQALGQGPEFLTYFQNEAQLDKSGLPSDRFFAERPEGSVSTLKIQRTQQEDSAVYLCASSAPGVEFPNEQFFGPGTRLTVL.

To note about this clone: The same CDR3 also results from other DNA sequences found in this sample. The DNA for the CDR3 is TGTGCCAGCAGCGTAACTGGGAGCTCCTACAATGAGCAGTTCTTC. Translated: CASSVTGSSYNEQFF. The chain has TRBV9 and TRBJ2-1; tentatively, D is TRBD2 (5 bases). This CDR3 region has 15 residues. With 1 base removed from V and 0 bases from J, the gap between germline ends came to 8 bases. Germline CDR1 reads SGDLS; CDR2 reads YYNGEE.

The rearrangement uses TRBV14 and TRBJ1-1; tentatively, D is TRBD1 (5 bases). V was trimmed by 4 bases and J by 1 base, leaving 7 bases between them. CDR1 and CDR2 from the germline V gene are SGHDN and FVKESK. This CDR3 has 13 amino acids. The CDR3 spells CASSPTENTEAFF. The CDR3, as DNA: TGTGCCAGCAGCCCGACAGAGAACACTGAAGCTTTCTTT.

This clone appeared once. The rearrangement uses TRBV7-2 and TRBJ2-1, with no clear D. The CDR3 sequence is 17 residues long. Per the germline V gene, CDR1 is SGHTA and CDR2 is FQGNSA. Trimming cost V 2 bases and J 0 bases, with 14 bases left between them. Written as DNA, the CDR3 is TGTGCCAGCAGCTTAATTGGGGTTAGAAGCTCCTACAATGAGCAGTTCTTC. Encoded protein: CASSLIGVRSSYNEQFF.

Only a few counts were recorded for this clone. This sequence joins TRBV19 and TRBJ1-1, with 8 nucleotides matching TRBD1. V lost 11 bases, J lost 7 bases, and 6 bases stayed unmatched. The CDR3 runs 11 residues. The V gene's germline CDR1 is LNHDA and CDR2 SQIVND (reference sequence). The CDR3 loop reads CAAGGGGEAFF. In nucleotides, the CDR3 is TGTGCCGCAGGGGGCGGTGGTGAAGCTTTCTTT.

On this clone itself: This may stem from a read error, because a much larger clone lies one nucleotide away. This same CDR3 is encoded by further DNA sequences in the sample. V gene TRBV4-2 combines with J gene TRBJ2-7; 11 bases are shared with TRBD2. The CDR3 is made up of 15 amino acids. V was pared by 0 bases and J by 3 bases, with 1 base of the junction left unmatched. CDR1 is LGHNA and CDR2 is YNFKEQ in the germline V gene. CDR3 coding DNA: TGTGCCAGCAGCCAAGAGACTAGCGGGATCTACGAGCAGTACTTC. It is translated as CASSQETSGIYEQYF.

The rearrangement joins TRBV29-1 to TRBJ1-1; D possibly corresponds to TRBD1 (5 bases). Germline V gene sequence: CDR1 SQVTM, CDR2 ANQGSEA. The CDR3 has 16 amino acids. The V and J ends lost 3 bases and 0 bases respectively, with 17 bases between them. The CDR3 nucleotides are TGCAGCGTTGAGGGGGGGGTGGTGAGTGTGAACACTGAAGCTTTCTTT. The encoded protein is CSVEGGVVSVNTEAFF.

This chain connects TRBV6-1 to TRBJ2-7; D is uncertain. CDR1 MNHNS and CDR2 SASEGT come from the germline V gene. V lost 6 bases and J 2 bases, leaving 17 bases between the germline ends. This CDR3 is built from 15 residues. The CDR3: CASRVTAILAYEQYF. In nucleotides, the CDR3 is TGTGCCAGCAGGGTTACAGCTATTCTGGCCTACGAGCAGTACTTC.

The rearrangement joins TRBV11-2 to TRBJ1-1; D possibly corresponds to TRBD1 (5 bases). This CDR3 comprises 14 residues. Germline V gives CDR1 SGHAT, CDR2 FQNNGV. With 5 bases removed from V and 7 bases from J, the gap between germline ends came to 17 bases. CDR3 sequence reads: CASSALWMGDEAFF. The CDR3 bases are TGTGCCAGCAGCGCACTCTGGATGGGGGATGAAGCTTTCTTT.

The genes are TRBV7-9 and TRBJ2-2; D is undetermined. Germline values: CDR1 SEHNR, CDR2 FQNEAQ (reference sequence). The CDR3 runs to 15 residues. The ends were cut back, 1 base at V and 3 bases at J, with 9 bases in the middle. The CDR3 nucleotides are TGTGCCAGCAGCTTAGGCAGGTCTGACACCGGGGAGCTGTTTTTT. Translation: CASSLGRSDTGELFF. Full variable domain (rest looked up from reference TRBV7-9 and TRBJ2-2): DTGVSQNPRHKITKRGQNVTFRCDPISEHNRLYWYRQTLGQGPEFLTYFQNEAQLEKSRLLSDRFSAERPKGSFSTLEIQRTEQGDSAMYLCASSLGRSDTGELFFGEGSRLTVL.

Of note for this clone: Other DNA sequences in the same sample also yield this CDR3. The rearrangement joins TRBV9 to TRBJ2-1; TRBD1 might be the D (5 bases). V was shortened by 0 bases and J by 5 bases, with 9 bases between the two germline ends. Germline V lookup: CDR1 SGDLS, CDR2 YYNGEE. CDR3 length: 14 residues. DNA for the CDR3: TGTGCCAGCAGCGTAGGACCCAGGGACAATGAGCAGTTCTTC. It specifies CASSVGPRDNEQFF.

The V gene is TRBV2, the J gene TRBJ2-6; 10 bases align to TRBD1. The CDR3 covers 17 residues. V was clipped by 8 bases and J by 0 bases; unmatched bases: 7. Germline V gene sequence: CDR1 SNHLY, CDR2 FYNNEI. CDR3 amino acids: CASDSTGGRSGANVLTF. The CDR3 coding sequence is TGTGCCAGCGATTCGACAGGGGGCCGCTCTGGGGCCAACGTCCTGACTTTC. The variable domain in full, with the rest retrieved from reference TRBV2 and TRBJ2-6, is EPEVTQTPSHQVTQMGQEVILRCVPISNHLYFYWYRQILGQKVEFLVSFYNNEISEKSEIFDDQFSVERPDGSNFTLKIRSTKLEDSAMYFCASDSTGGRSGANVLTFGAGSRLTVL.

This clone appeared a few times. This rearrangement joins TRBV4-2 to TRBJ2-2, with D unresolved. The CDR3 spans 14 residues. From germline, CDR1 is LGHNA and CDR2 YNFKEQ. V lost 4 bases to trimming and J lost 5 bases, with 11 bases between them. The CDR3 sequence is CASSLIELTGELFF. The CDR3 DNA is TGTGCCAGCAGCCTCATAGAGTTAACCGGGGAGCTGTTTTTT.

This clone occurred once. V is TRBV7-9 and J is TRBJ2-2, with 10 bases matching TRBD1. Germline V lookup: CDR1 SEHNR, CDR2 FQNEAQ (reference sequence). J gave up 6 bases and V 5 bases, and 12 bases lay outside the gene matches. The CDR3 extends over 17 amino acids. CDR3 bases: TGTGCCAGCAGCCCAAGTGAGGGACAGGGGATCCCCGGGGAGCTGTTTTTT. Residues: CASSPSEGQGIPGELFF.

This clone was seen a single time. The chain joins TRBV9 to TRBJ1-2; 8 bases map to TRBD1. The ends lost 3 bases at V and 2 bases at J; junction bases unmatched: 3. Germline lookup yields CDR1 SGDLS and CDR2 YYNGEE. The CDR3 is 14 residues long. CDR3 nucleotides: TGTGCCAGCAGCGCGACAGGGGACAACTATGGCTACACCTTC. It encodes CASSATGDNYGYTF.

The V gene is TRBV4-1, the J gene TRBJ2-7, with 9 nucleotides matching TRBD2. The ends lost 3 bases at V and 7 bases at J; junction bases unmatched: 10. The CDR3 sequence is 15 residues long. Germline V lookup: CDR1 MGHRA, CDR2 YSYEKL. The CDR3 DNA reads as TGCGCCAGCAGCCAGTCGGCGGGAGGGTCTCAGGAGCAGTACTTC. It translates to CASSQSAGGSQEQYF.

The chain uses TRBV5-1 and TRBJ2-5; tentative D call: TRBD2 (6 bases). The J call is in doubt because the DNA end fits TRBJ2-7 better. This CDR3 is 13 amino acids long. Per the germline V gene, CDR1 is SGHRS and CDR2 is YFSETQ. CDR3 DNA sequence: TGCGCCAGCATACCCTCCGGGGGCTACGAGCAGTACTTC. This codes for CASIPSGGYEQYF.

The CDR3 sequence is CASSQDLANTEAFF. In DNA form, the CDR3 reads TGTGCCAGCAGCCAAGATCTAGCGAACACTGAAGCTTTCTTT. The genes are TRBV14 and TRBJ1-1; no clear D gene. The CDR3 contains 14 residues. Per germline, CDR1 SGHDN and CDR2 FVKESK. V was pared by 0 bases and J by 1 base, with 6 bases between.

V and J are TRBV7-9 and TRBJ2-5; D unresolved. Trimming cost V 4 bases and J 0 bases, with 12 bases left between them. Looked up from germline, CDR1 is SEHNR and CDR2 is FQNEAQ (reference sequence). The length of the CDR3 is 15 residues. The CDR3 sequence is CASSSPLVDQETQYF. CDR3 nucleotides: TGTGCCAGCAGCTCCCCCTTGGTGGACCAAGAGACCCAGTACTTC. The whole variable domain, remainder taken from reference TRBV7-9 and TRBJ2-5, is DTGVSQNPRHKITKRGQNVTFRCDPISEHNRLYWYRQTLGQGPEFLTYFQNEAQLEKSRLLSDRFSAERPKGSFSTLEIQRTEQGDSAMYLCASSSPLVDQETQYFGPGTRLLVL.

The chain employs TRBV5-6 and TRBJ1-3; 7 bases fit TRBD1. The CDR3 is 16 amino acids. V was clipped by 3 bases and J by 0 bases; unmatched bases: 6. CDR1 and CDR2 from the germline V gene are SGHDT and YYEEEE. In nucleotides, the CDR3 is TGTGCCAGCAGCTCCGGGACAGAACGCTCTGGAAACACCATATATTTT. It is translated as CASSSGTERSGNTIYF.

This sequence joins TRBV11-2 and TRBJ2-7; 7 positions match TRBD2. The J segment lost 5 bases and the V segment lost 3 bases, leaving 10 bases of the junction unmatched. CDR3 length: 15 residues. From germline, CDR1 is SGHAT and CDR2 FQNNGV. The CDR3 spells CASSFGGREIHEQYF. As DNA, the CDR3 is TGTGCCAGCAGCTTCGGAGGGCGGGAGATCCACGAGCAGTACTTC.